The sequence of this T cell receptor (beta chain) was determined in a study of blood T cell repertoires in COVID-19. Overall study context: From T cells, B-cell-depleted T cells, or PBMCs came the material, which was cDNA or gDNA.

As originally analysed: The authors estimated nucleated cell counts from reference gene primer amplification. Libraries were prepared by immunoSEQ multiplex PCR; TCRdb keeps only in-frame clonotypes and omits some of them. V and J calls and clone size follow that table, whereas D and trimming were derived from the DNA. Here the sample spans roughly 36,000 clones, 85% to 95% being singletons. CDR3 length equals 16 residues. Trimming removed 7 bases from V and 5 bases from J; junction bases left unmatched: 18. The germline V gene encodes CDR1 SQVTM and CDR2 ANQGSEA. This receptor was taken from a man aged 60 to 69 with active or convalescent COVID-19. The V and J genes are TRBV29-1 and TRBJ2-3, with 7 bases aligning to TRBD1. The sequenced sample was peripheral blood. The CDR3 DNA is TGCAGCGCCACAGGGGTCGATAGCGCGCCTCTAGATACGCAGTATTTT. Amino acids: CSATGVDSAPLDTQYF.